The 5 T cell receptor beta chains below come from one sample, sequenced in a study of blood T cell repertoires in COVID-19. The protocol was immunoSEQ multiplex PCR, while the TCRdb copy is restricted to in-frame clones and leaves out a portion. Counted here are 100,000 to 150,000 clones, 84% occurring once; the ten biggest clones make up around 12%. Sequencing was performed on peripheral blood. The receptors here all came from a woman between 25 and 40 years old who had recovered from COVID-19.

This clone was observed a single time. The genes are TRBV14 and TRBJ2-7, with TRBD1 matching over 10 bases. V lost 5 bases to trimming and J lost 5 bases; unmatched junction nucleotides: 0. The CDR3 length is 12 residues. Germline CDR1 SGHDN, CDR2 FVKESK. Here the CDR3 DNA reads TGTGCCAGCAGCGGGACAGGGGACGAGCAGTACTTC. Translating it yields CASSGTGDEQYF.

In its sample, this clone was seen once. This chain's CDR3 is CASSQGGDTSEQYF. CDR3 bases: TGTGCCAGCAGCCAAGGGGGTGATACTTCCGAGCAGTACTTC. The J gene is TRBJ2-7, the V gene TRBV11-1, with a tentative D call TRBD1 (6 bases). Germline CDR1 is SGHAT and CDR2 is FQDESV (reference sequence). Trimming took off 5 bases at V and 6 bases at J, with 17 bases between the two ends. The CDR3 is made up of 14 amino acids.

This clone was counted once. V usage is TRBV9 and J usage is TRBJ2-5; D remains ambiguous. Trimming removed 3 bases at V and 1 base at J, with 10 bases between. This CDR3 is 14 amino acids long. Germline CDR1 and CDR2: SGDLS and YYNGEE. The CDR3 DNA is TGTGCCAGCAGCGCTTGGAGAGGCCAAGAGACCCAGTACTTC. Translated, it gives CASSAWRGQETQYF. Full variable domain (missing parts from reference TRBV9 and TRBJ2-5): DSGVTQTPKHLITATGQRVTLRCSPRSGDLSVYWYQQSLDQGLQFLIQYYNGEERAKGNILERFSAQQFPDLHSELNLSSLELGDSALYFCASSAWRGQETQYFGPGTRLLVL.

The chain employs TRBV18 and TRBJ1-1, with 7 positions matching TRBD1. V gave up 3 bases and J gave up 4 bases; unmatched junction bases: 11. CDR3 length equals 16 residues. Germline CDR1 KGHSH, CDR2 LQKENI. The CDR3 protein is CASSPRQGPDLTEAFF. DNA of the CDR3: TGTGCCAGCTCACCTCGACAGGGACCGGATCTCACTGAAGCTTTCTTT.

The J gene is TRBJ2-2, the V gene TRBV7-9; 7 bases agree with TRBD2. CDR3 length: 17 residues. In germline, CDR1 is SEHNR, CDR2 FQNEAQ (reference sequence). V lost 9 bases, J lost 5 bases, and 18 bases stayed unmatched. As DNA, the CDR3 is TGTGCCAGAAATATTTATGGGGGAGGGAGAGGGACCGGGGAGCTGTTTTTT. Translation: CARNIYGGGRGTGELFF.